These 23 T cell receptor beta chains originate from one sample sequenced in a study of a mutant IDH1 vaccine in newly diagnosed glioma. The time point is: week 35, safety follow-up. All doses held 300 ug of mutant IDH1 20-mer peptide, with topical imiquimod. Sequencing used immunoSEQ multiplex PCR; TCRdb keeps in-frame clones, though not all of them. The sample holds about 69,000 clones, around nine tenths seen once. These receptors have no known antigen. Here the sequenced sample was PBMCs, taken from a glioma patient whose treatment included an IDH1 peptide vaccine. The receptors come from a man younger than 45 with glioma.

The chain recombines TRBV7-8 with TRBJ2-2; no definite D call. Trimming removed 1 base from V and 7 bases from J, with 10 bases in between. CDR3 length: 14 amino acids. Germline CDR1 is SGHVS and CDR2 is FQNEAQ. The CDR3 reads CASSLVGGVGELFF. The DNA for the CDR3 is TGTGCCAGCAGCTTAGTCGGTGGCGTCGGGGAGCTGTTTTTT.

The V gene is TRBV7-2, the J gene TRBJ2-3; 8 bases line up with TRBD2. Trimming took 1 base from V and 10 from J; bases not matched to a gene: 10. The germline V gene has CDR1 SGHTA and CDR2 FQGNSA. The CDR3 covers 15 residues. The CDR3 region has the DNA TGTGCCAGCAGCTTAGTTTCTCGCACGGGGGGGGCGCAGTATTTT. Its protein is CASSLVSRTGGAQYF.

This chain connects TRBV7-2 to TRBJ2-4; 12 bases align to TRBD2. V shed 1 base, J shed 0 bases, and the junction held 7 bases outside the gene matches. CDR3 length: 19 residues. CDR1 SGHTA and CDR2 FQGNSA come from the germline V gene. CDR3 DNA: TGTGCCAGCAGCTTAGGTGGACTAGCGGGATCACTAGCCAAAAACATTCAGTACTTC. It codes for CASSLGGLAGSLAKNIQYF.

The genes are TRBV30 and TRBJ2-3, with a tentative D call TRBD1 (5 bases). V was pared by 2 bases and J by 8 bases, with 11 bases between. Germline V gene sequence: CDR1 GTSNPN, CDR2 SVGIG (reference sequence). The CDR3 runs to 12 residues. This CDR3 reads CAWSRGPTTQYF. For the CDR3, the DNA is TGTGCCTGGAGTAGGGGTCCGACTACGCAGTATTTT.

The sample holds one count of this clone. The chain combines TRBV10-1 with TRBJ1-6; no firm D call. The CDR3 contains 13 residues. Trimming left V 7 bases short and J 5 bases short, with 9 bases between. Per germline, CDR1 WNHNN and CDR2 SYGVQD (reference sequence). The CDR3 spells CASTLDNNSPLHF. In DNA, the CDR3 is TGCGCCAGCACTCTAGATAATAATTCACCCCTCCACTTT.

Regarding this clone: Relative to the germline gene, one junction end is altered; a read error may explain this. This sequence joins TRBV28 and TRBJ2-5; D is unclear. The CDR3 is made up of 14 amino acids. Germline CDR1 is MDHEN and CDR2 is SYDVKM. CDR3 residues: CASSLPTDQETQYF. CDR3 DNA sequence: TGTGCCAGCAGTTTACCCACCGACCAGGAGACCCAGTACTTC.

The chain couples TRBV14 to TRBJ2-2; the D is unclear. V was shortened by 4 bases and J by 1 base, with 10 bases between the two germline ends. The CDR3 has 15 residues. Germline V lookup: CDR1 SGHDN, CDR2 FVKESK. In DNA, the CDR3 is TGTGCCAGCAGCCCCCTTCTGCGGAACACCGGGGAGCTGTTTTTT. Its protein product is CASSPLLRNTGELFF.

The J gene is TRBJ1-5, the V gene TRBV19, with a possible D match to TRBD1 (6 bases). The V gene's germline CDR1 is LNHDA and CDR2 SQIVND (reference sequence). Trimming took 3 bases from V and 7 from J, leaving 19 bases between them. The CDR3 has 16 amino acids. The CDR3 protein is CASSMGWQLGGQPQHF. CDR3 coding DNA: TGTGCCAGTAGTATGGGTTGGCAGCTAGGGGGGCAGCCCCAGCATTTT.

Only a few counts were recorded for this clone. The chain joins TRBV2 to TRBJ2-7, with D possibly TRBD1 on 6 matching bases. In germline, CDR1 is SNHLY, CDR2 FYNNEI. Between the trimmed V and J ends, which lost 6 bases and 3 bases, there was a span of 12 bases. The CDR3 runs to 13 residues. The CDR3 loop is CASSGQRFYEQYF. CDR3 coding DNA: TGTGCCAGCAGCGGACAGAGGTTCTACGAGCAGTACTTC.

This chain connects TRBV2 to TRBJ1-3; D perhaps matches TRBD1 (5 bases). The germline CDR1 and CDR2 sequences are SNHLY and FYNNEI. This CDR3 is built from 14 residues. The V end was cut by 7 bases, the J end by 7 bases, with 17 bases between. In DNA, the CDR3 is TGTGCCAGCACCCTAGGGACCCCGCGGAACACCATATATTTT. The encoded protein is CASTLGTPRNTIYF.

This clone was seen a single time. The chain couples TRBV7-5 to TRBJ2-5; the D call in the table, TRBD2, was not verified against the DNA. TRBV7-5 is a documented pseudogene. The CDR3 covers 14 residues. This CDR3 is CVRSRGLAGETQYF. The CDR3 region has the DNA TGTGTCAGAAGCAGAGGACTAGCGGGAGAGACCCAGTACTTC.

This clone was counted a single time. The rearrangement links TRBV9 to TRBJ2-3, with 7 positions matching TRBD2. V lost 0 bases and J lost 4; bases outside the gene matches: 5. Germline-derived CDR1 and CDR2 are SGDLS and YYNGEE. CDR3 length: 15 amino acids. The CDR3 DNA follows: TGTGCCAGCAGCGTAGTAAGCGGGACGGCAGATACGCAGTATTTT. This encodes CASSVVSGTADTQYF. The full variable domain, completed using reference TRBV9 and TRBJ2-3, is DSGVTQTPKHLITATGQRVTLRCSPRSGDLSVYWYQQSLDQGLQFLIQYYNGEERAKGNILERFSAQQFPDLHSELNLSSLELGDSALYFCASSVVSGTADTQYFGPGTRLTVL.

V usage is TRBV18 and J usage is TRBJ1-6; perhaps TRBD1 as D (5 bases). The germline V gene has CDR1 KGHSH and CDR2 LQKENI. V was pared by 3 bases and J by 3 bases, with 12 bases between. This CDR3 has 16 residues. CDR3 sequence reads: CASSPRDGGYNSPLHF. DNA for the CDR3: TGTGCCAGCTCACCCAGGGATGGGGGCTATAATTCACCCCTCCACTTT.

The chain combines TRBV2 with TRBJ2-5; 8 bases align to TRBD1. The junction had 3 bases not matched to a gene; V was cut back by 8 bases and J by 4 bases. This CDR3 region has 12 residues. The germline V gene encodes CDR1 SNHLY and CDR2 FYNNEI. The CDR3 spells CASGGTGETQYF. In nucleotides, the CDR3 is TGTGCCAGCGGGGGGACAGGAGAGACCCAGTACTTC.

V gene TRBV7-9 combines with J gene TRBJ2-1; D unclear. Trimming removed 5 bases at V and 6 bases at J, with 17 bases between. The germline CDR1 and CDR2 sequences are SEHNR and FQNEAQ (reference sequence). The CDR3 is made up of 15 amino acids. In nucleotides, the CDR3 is TGTGCCAGCAGCCCAGGACGGCTGATTGGCAATGAGCAGTTCTTC. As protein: CASSPGRLIGNEQFF.

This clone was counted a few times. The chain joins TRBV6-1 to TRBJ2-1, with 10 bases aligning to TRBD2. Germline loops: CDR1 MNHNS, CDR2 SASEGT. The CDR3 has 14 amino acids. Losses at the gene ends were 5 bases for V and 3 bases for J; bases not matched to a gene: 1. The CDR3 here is CASSRTSGYNEQFF. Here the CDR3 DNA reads TGTGCCAGCAGTAGGACTAGCGGCTACAATGAGCAGTTCTTC.

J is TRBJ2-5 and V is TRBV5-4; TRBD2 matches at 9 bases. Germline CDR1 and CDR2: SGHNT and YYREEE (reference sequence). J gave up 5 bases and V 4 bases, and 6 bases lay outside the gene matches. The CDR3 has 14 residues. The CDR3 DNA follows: TGTGCCAGCAGCAACGGACTAGCGATGGAGACCCAGTACTTC. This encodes CASSNGLAMETQYF.

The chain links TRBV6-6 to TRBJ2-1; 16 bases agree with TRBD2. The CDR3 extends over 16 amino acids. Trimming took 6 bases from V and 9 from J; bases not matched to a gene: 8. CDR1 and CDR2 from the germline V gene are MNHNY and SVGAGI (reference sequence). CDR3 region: CASSRSGTSGRVEQFF. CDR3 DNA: TGTGCCAGCAGCCGATCTGGGACTAGCGGGAGGGTTGAGCAGTTCTTC.

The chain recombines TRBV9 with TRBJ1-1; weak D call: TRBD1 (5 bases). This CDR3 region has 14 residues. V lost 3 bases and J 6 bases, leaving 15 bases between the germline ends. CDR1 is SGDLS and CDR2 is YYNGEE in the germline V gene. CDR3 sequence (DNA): TGTGCCAGCAGCGCGGGGGGGGTCAGCGCTGAAGCTTTCTTT. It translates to CASSAGGVSAEAFF. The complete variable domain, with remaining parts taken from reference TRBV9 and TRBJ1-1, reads DSGVTQTPKHLITATGQRVTLRCSPRSGDLSVYWYQQSLDQGLQFLIQYYNGEERAKGNILERFSAQQFPDLHSELNLSSLELGDSALYFCASSAGGVSAEAFFGQGTRLTVV.

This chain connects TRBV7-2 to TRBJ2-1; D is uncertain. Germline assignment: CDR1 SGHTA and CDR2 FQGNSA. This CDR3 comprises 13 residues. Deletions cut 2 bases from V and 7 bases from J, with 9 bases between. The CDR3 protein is CASSLIAGNEQFF. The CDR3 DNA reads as TGTGCCAGCAGCTTAATAGCTGGAAATGAGCAGTTCTTC.

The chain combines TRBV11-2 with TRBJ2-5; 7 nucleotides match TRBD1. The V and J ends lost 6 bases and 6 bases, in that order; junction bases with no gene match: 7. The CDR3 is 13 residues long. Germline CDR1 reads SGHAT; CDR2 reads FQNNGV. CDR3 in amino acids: CASRDDRVQTQYF. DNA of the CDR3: TGTGCCAGCAGAGACGACAGGGTTCAGACCCAGTACTTC.

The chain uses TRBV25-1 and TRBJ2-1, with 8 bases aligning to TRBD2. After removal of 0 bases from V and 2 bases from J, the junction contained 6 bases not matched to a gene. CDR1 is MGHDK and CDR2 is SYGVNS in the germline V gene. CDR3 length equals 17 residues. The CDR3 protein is CASSEYQGSGTYNEQFF. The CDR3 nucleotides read TGTGCCAGCAGTGAATATCAGGGTAGCGGGACCTACAATGAGCAGTTCTTC.

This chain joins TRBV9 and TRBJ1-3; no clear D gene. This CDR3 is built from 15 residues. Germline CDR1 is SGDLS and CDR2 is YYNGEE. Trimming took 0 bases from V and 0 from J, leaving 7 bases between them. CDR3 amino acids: CASSVVPISGNTIYF. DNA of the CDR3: TGTGCCAGCAGCGTAGTCCCGATCTCTGGAAACACCATATATTTT.